This TCR beta chain came from a study of T cells in Graves' hyperthyroidism and ophthalmopathy. Trimming stripped 6 bases from V and 2 bases from J, with 29 bases between. Germline values: CDR1 DFQATT, CDR2 SNEGSKA (reference sequence). This CDR3 region has 18 residues. RNA transcripts served as the template for amplifying TCR beta CDR3 regions. With the HTBI primer set, the TCR CDR3 went through a first round of RT-PCR. MiXCR, run by TCRdb on the multiplex PCR reads, gives a single entry per CDR3 protein. The data show approximately 100,000 distinct CDR3 sequences, around 42% seen once. At least ten counts were recorded for this clonotype. The antigen is undetermined. Study observations and caveats: From stable hyperthyroidism, ophthalmopathy was separated by a 13 V-J model. Blood also contained most expanded thyroid clonotypes above 0.001.

The clonotype comes from a woman between 25 and 40 years old with Graves' hyperthyroidism. The V and J genes are TRBV20-1 and TRBJ2-7; the D gene is possibly TRBD2 (6 bases). The sequencing sample was made of peripheral blood or thyroid tissue (not recorded which). CDR3 sequence (DNA): TGCAGTGCCCACAACCCAACGGGGCTGGGGGGTAGTACCTACGAGCAGTACTTC. Translated: CSAHNPTGLGGSTYEQYF.